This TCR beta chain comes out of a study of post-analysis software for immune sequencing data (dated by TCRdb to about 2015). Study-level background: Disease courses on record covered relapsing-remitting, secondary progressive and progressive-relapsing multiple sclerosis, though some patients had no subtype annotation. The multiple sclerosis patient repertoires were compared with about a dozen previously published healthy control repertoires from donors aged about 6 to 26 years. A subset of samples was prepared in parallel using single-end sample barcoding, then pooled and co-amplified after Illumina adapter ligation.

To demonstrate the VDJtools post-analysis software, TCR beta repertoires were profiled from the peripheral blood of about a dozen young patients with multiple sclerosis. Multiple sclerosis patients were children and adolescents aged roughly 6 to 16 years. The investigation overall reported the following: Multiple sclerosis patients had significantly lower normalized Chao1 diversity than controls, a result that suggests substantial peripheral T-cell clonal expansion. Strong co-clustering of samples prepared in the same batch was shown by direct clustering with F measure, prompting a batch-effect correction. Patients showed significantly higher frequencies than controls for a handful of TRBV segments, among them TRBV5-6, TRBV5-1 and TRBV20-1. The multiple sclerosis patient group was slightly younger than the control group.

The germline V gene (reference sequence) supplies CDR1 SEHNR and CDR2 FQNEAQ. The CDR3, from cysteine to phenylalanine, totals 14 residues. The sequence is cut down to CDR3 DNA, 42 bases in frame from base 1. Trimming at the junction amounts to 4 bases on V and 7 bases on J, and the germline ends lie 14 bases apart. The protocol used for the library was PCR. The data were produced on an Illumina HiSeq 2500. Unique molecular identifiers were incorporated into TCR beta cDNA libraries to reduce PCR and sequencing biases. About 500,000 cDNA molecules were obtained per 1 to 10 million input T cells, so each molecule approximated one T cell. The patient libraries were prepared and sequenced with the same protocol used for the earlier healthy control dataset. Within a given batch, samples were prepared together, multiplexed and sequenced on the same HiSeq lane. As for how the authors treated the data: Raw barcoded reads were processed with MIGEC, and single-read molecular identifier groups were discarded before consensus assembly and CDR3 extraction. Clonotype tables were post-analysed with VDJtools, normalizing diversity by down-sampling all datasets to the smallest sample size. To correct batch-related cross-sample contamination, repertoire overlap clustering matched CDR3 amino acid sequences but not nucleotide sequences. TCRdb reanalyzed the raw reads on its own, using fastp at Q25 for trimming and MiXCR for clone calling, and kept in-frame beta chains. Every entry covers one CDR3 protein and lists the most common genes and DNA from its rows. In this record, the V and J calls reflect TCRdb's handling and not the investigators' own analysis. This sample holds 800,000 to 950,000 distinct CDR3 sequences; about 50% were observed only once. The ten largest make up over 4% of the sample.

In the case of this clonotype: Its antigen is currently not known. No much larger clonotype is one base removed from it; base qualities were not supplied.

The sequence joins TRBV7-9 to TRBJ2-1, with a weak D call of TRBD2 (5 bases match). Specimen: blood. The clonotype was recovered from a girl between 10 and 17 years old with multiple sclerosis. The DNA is TGTGCCAGCAGCTCCTCCGGGATCTGGAATGAGCAGTTCTTC. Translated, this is CASSSSGIWNEQFF.